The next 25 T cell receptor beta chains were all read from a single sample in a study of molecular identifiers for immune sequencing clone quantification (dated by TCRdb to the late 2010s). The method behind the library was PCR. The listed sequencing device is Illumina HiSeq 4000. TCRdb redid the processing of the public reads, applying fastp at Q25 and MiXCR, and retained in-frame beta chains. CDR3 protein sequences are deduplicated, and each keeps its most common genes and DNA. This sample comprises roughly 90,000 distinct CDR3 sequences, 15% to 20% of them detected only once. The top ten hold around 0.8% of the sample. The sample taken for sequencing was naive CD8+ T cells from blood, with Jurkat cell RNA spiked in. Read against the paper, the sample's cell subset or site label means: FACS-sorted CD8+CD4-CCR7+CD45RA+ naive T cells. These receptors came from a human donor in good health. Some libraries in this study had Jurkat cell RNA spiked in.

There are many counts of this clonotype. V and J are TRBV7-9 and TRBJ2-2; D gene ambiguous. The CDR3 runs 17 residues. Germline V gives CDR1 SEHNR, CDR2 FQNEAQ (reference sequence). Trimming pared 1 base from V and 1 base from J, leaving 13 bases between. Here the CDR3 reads CASSLGGYGLNTGELFF. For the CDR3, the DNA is TGTGCCAGCAGCTTAGGCGGTTACGGCTTGAACACCGGGGAGCTGTTTTTT. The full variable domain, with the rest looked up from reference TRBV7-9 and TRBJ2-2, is DTGVSQNPRHKITKRGQNVTFRCDPISEHNRLYWYRQTLGQGPEFLTYFQNEAQLEKSRLLSDRFSAERPKGSFSTLEIQRTEQGDSAMYLCASSLGGYGLNTGELFFGEGSRLTVL.

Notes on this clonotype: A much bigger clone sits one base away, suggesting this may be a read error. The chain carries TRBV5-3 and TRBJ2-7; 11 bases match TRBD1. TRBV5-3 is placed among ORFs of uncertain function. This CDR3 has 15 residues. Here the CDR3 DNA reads TGTGCCAGCAGCTCACCGGGACAGGGGGCCTACGAGCAGTACTTC. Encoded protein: CASSSPGQGAYEQYF.

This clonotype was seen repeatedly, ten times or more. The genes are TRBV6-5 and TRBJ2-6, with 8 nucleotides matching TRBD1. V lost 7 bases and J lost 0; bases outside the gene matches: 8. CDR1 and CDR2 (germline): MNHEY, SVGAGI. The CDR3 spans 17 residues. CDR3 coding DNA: TGTGCCAGCACTATGGGACAGGTTTTCTCTGGGGCCAACGTCCTGACTTTC. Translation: CASTMGQVFSGANVLTF.

CDR3 loop: CASSGETSGRGYEQFF. The CDR3 DNA reads TGTGCCAGCAGTGGAGAGACTAGCGGGAGAGGTTATGAGCAGTTCTTC. The chain combines TRBV2 with TRBJ2-1; TRBD2 matches at 12 bases. V gave up 4 bases and J gave up 8 bases; unmatched junction bases: 9. This CDR3 spans 16 amino acids. CDR1 and CDR2 (germline): SNHLY, FYNNEI.

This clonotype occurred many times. The CDR3 sequence is CASSFGPRGEQYF. The CDR3 DNA is TGTGCCAGCAGCTTTGGGCCGCGCGGCGAGCAGTACTTC. V gene TRBV7-9 combines with J gene TRBJ2-7; D gene ambiguous. CDR3 length equals 13 residues. Germline V gives CDR1 SEHNR, CDR2 FQNEAQ (reference sequence). Trimming took off 3 bases at V and 6 bases at J, with 12 bases between the two ends.

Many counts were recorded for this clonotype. The CDR3 loop reads CASSAETDRMSNQPQHF. The CDR3 nucleotides read TGTGCCAGCAGCGCAGAGACAGATAGAATGAGCAATCAGCCCCAGCATTTT. The chain employs TRBV6-1 and TRBJ1-5; D perhaps matches TRBD1 (5 bases). CDR1 is MNHNS, CDR2 SASEGT, per germline. CDR3 size: 17 residues. V was cut by 6 bases and J by 1 base, with 19 bases left in between.

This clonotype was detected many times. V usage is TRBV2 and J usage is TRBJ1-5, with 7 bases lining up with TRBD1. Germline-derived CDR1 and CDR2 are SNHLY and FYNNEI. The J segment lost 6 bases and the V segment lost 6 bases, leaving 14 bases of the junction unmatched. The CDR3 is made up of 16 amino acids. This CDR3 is CASRGFGQGGGQPQHF. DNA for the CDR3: TGTGCCAGCAGGGGATTCGGGCAGGGGGGAGGTCAGCCCCAGCATTTT. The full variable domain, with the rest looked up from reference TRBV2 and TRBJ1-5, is EPEVTQTPSHQVTQMGQEVILRCVPISNHLYFYWYRQILGQKVEFLVSFYNNEISEKSEIFDDQFSVERPDGSNFTLKIRSTKLEDSAMYFCASRGFGQGGGQPQHFGDGTRLSIL.

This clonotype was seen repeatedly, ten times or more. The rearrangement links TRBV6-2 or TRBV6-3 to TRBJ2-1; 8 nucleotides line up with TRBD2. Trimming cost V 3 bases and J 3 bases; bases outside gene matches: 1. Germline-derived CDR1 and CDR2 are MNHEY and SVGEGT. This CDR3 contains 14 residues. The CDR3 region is CASSYRGGYNEQFF. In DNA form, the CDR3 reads TGTGCCAGCAGTTATCGGGGGGGCTACAATGAGCAGTTCTTC.

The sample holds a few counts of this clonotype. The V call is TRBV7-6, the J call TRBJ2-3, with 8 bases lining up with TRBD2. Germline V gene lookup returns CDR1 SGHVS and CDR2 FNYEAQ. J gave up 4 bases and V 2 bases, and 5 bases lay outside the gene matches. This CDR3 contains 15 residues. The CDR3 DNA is TGTGCCAGCAGCTTATACGGGGGGGCTGCAGATACGCAGTATTTT. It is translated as CASSLYGGAADTQYF.

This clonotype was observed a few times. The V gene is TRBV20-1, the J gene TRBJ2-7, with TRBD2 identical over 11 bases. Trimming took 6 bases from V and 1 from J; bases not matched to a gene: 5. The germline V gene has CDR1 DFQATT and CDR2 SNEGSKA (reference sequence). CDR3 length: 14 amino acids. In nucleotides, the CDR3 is TGCAGTGCCGATCTAGCGGGAGGATCCTACGAGCAGTACTTC. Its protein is CSADLAGGSYEQYF.

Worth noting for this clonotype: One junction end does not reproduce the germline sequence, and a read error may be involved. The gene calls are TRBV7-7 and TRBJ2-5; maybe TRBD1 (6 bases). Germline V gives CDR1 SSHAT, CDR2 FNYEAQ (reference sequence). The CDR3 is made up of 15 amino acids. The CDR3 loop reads CASSPWQGSQETQCF. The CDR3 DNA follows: TGTGCCAGCAGCCCATGGCAGGGGAGCCAAGAGACCCAGTGCTTC.

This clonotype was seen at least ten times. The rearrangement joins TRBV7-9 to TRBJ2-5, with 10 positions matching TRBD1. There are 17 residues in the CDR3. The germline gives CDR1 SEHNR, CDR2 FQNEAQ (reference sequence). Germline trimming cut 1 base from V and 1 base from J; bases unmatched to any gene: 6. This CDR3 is CASSLEGTGDLQETQYF. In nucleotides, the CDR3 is TGTGCCAGCAGCTTAGAGGGGACAGGGGACCTCCAAGAGACCCAGTACTTC.

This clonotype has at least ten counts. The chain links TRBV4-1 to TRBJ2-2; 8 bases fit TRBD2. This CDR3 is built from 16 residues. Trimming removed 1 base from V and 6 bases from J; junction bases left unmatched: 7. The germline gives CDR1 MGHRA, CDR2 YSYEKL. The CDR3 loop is CASSQGETSGAGELFF. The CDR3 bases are TGCGCCAGCAGCCAAGGAGAAACTAGCGGCGCCGGGGAGCTGTTTTTT.

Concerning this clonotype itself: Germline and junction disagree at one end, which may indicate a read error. The CDR3 nucleotides are TGTGCCTGCAGCCCCCCGGGACTTGCTCGCGAGCAGTACTTC. Encoded protein: CACSPPGLAREQYF. V usage is TRBV14 and J usage is TRBJ2-7; D might be TRBD2 (6 bases). CDR1 is SGHDN and CDR2 is FVKESK in the germline V gene. The CDR3 extends over 14 amino acids.

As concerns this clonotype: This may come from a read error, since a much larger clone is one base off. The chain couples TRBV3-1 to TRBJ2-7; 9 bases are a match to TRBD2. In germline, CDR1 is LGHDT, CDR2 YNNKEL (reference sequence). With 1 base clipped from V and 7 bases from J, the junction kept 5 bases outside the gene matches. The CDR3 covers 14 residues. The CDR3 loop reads CASSQVLAGSEQYF. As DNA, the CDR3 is TGTGCCAGCAGCCAAGTTCTAGCGGGAAGTGAGCAGTACTTC.

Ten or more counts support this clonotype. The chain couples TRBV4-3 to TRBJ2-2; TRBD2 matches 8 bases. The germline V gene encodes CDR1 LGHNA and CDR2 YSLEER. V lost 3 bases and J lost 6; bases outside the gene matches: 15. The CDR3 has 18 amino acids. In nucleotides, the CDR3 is TGCGCCAGCAGCCATAAACTAGCGGTCGGAGGAAGGGCCGGGGAGCTGTTTTTT. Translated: CASSHKLAVGGRAGELFF.

CDR3 protein: CAWVGHPNCEQYF. As DNA, the CDR3 is TGTGCCTGGGTTGGACACCCGAACTGCGAGCAGTACTTC. V and J are TRBV30 and TRBJ2-7, with D perhaps TRBD1 (5 bases). The CDR3 sequence is 13 residues long. The V and J ends lost 5 bases and 6 bases respectively, with 17 bases between them. The germline V gene encodes CDR1 GTSNPN and CDR2 SVGIG (reference sequence).

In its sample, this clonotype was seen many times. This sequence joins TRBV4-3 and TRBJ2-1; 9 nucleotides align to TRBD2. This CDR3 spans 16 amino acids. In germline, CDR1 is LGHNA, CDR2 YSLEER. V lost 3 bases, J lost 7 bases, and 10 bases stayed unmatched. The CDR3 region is CASSQQMVAGANEQFF. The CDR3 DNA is TGCGCCAGCAGCCAGCAAATGGTAGCGGGGGCTAATGAGCAGTTCTTC.

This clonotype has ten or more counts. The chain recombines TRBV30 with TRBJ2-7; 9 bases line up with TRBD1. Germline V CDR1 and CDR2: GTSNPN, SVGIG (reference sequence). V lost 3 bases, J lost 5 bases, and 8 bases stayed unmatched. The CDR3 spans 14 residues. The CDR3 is CAWSRTGGADEQYF. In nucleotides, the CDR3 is TGTGCCTGGAGCAGAACAGGGGGCGCGGACGAGCAGTACTTC.

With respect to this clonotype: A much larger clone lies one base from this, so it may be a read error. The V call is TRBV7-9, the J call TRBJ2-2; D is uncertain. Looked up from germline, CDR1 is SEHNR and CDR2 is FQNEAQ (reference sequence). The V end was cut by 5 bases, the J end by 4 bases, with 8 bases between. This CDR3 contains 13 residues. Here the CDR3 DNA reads TGTGCCAGCAGCCCGCCAGTCACCGGGGAGCTGTTTTTT. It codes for CASSPPVTGELFF. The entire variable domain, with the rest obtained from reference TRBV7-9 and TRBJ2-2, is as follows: DTGVSQNPRHKITKRGQNVTFRCDPISEHNRLYWYRQTLGQGPEFLTYFQNEAQLEKSRLLSDRFSAERPKGSFSTLEIQRTEQGDSAMYLCASSPPVTGELFFGEGSRLTVL.

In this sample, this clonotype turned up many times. CDR3 sequence (DNA): TGCAGTGCTACAGGACCGGGATATCTAGCGGGAAACACAGATACGCAGTATTTT. Its translation: CSATGPGYLAGNTDTQYF. This chain links TRBV20-1 with TRBJ2-3; 9 positions agree with TRBD2. This CDR3 has 18 amino acids. With V trimmed by 4 bases and J by 2 bases, 16 bases remained unmatched. The germline gives CDR1 DFQATT, CDR2 SNEGSKA (reference sequence).

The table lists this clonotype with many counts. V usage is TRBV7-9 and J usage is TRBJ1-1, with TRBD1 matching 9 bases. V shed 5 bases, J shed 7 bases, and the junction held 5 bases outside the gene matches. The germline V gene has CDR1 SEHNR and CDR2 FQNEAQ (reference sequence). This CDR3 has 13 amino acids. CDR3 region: CASSPPGQGEAFF. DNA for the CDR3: TGTGCCAGCAGCCCCCCGGGACAGGGTGAAGCTTTCTTT.

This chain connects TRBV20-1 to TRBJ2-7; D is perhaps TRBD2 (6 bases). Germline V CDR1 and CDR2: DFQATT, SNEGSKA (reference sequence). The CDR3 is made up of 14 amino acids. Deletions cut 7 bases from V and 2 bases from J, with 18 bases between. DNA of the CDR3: TGCAGTGAAGAACGGAGGGCGCAGACCTACGAGCAGTACTTC. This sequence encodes CSEERRAQTYEQYF.

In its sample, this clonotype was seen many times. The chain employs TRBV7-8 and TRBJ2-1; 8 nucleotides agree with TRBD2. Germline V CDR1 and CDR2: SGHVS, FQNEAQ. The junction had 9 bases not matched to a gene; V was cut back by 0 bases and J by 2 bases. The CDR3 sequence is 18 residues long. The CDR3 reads CASSLALAAGETYNEQFF. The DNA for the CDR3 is TGTGCCAGCAGCTTAGCGCTTGCAGCGGGGGAGACCTACAATGAGCAGTTCTTC.

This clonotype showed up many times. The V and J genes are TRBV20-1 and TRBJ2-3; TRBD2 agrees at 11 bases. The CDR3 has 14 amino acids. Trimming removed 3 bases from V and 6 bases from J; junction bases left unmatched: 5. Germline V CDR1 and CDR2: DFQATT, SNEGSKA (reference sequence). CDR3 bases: TGCAGTGCTAGTGCTAGCGGGAGGTTGGATACGCAGTATTTT. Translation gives CSASASGRLDTQYF.